What follows describes a single TCR beta chain. Its antigen is currently unknown. The CDR3 is 12 residues long. Deletions cut 8 bases from V and 3 bases from J, with 11 bases between. Per the germline V gene, CDR1 is SGDLS and CDR2 is YYNGEE. These data come from a study of cytomegalovirus exposure and HLA in healthy donors. Study-wide points: An analysis that came later showed most CMV-associated TCR beta chains appearing HLA-restricted.

The PCR used 60 Vbeta and 13 Jbeta primers. The data were produced by immunoSEQ multiplex PCR, yet TCRdb's version contains in-frame clones alone and is incomplete. The sample has some 120,000 clones; roughly four fifths are singletons. What was sequenced was PBMCs. The chain carries TRBV9 and TRBJ1-1; D remains ambiguous. The clonotype was recovered from a woman aged 50 to 60 in good health and CMV-seropositive. The chain's CDR3 is CASGPGYTEAFF. CDR3 nucleotide sequence: TGTGCCAGTGGGCCGGGGTACACTGAAGCTTTCTTT.